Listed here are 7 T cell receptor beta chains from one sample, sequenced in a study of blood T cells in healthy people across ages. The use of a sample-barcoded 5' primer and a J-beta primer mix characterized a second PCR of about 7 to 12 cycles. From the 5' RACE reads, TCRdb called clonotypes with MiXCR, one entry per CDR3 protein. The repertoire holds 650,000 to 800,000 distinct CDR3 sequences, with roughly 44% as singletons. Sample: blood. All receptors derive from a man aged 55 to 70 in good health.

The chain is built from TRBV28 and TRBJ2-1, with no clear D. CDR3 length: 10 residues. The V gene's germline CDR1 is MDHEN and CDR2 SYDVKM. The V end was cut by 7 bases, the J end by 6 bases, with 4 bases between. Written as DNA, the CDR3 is TGTGCCAGCACGGGCAATGAGCAGTTCTTC. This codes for CASTGNEQFF.

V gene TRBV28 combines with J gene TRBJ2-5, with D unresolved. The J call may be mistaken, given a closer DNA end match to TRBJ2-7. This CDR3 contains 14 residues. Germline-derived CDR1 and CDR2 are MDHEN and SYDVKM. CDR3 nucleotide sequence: TGTGCCAGCAGTTTTTCTGTGGCGGTATACGAGCAGTACTTC. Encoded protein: CASSFSVAVYEQYF.

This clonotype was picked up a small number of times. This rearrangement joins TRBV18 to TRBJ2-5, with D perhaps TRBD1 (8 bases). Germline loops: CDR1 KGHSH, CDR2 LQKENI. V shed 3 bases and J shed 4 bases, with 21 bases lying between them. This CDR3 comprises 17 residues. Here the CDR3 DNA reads TGTGCCAGCTCACCCTACGGGAGGACAGGGTCGAGAGAGACCCAGTACTTC. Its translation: CASSPYGRTGSRETQYF.

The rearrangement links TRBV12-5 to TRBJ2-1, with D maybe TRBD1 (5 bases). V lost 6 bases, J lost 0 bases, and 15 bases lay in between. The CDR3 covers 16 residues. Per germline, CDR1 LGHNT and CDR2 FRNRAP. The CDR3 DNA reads TGTGCTAGTGGCCCCGAATCAGGGTTCTCCTACAATGAGCAGTTCTTC. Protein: CASGPESGFSYNEQFF.

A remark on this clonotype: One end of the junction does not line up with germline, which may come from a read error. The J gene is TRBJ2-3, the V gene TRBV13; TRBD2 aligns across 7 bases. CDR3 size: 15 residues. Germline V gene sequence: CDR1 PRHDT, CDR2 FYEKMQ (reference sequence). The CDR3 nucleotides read TGTACCAGCAGCCTAACACTAGCGCGCACAGATACGCAGTATTTT. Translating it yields CTSSLTLARTDTQYF.

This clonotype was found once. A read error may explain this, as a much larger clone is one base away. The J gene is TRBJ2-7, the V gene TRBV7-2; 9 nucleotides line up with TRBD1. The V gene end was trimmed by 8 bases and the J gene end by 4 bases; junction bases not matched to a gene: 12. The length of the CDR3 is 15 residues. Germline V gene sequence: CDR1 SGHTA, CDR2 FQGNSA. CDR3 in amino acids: CASGVGQGRSYEQYF. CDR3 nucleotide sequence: TGTGCCAGCGGAGTCGGACAGGGGAGGTCATACGAGCAGTACTTC.

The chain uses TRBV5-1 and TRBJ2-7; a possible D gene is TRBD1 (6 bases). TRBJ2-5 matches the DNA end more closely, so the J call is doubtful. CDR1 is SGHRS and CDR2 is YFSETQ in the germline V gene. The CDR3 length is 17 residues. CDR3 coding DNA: TGCGCCAGCAGCTTGATTGCTGGGGGCGTCGATCGAGAGACCCAGTACTTC. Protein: CASSLIAGGVDRETQYF.